The rows below give T cell receptor beta chains drawn from one sample of a study of blood T cell repertoires in COVID-19. TCRdb keeps only in-frame clones here, not all; method: immunoSEQ multiplex PCR. Of around 58,000 clones listed, 90% to 95% were seen once; the top ten hold 5.5% to 7.5%. The sample taken for sequencing was peripheral blood. The source of these receptors is a woman in her sixties or seventies with active or convalescent COVID-19. Both conserved end residues are part of each CDR3. D genes are given only for firm matches. Clone sizes are given selectively: once, few, many, or a class where the clone is expanded.

d_call,clone_size,v_call,j_call,cdr3_nt,cdr3_aa
.,few,TRBV7-9,TRBJ1-1,TGTGCCAGCAGCTTAGACAGGGCGAACACTGAAGCTTTCTTT,CASSLDRANTEAFF
TRBD1,.,TRBV29-1,TRBJ1-1,TGCAGCGTTGACGCCCGTCTTGGGACAGCTGCCTACACTGAAGCTTTCTTT,CSVDARLGTAAYTEAFF
.,.,TRBV10-2,TRBJ1-1,TGCGCCACCCGCCCTCTCGGCGGCACTGAAGCTTTCTTT,CATRPLGGTEAFF
.,.,TRBV5-6,TRBJ1-5,TGTGCCAGCAGCTTGGGATTTACGGGCAATCAGCCCCAGCATTTT,CASSLGFTGNQPQHF
TRBD2,.,TRBV28,TRBJ2-7,TGTGCCAGCAGTCTCAGCGGGGGGGGCTACGAGCAGTACTTC,CASSLSGGGYEQYF
TRBD2,.,TRBV19,TRBJ2-7,TGTGCCAGTAGTACGACTAGCGGGGGGATCCACGAGCAGTACTTC,CASSTTSGGIHEQYF
.,.,TRBV9,TRBJ2-2,TGTGCCAGCAGCGCCGGAGGGAATACGAACACCGGGGAGCTGTTTTTT,CASSAGGNTNTGELFF
TRBD1,.,TRBV28,TRBJ2-7,TGTGCCAGCAGTTCGTTGGCGGGGACAGGGACCTACGAGCAGTACTTC,CASSSLAGTGTYEQYF
.,.,TRBV30,TRBJ2-1,TGTGCCTGGAGTACCTGGGGAGGTAATGAGCAGTTCTTC,CAWSTWGGNEQFF
.,.,TRBV21-1,TRBJ1-6,TGTGCCAGCAGCAAGGCCCGAAATTCACCCCTCCACTTT,CASSKARNSPLHF
.,.,TRBV19,TRBJ1-5,TGTGCCAGTAGTCGCCAAGGGGTTAGCAATCAGCCCCAGCATTTT,CASSRQGVSNQPQHF
TRBD2,once,TRBV25-1,TRBJ2-1,TGTGCCAGCAGTGAGTTGGGGAGGGCCACATATGAGCAGTTCTTC,CASSELGRATYEQFF
.,.,TRBV10-3,TRBJ1-1,TGTGCCATCAGTGATGATCGGGGGGCCACTGAAGCTTTCTTT,CAISDDRGATEAFF
.,.,TRBV30,TRBJ1-2,TGTGCCTGGAGCCCCGAGGGTTACTATGGCTACACCTTC,CAWSPEGYYGYTF
TRBD1,.,TRBV7-2,TRBJ2-1,TGTGCCAGCAGTTATTCCTTGACAGGGGGCCCTGAGCAGTTCTTC,CASSYSLTGGPEQFF
.,.,TRBV5-1,TRBJ1-3,TGCGCCAGCAGCCAGTACTCTGGAAACACCATATATTTT,CASSQYSGNTIYF
TRBD1,.,TRBV29-1,TRBJ1-2,TGCAGCGTTGTTAGCCCGGTAGACAGGGTGGTAAGAAACTATGGCTACACCTTC,CSVVSPVDRVVRNYGYTF
.,.,TRBV4-1,TRBJ1-5,TGCGCCAGCAGCCAAATCGTGAGGGGGTCGAATCAGCCCCAGCATTTT,CASSQIVRGSNQPQHF
TRBD1,.,TRBV29-1,TRBJ2-2,TGCAGCGTGGCGACAGGGGGCCAGGGTACCGGGGAGCTGTTTTTT,CSVATGGQGTGELFF
.,.,TRBV4-3,TRBJ1-2,TGCGCCAGCAGCCAAGATCGTTCTGGGCAGGGTCACTACACCTTC,CASSQDRSGQGHYTF
TRBD2,few,TRBV28,TRBJ2-7,TGTGCCAGCACCTGGACTAGCGGGGTCAACGAGCAGTACTTC,CASTWTSGVNEQYF
TRBD1,.,TRBV18,TRBJ1-2,TGTGCCAGCTCTCCGACAGGGGAGTATGGCTACACCTTC,CASSPTGEYGYTF
TRBD1,.,TRBV10-3,TRBJ2-7,TGTGCCATCAGTGAGCGGGACAGGGGCTCCTACGAGCAGTACTTC,CAISERDRGSYEQYF
.,.,TRBV6-5,TRBJ1-1,TGTGCCAGCAGTAAGGCCCAGGGCAACACTGAAGCTTTCTTT,CASSKAQGNTEAFF
TRBD1,.,TRBV7-3,TRBJ1-6,TGTGCCAGCAGCTTAGACAGGGGGCAAAATTCACCCCTCCACTTT,CASSLDRGQNSPLHF
.,.,TRBV29-1,TRBJ2-5,TGCAGCGTTGAAAAGCCGGGTTCGGAGACCCAGTACTTC,CSVEKPGSETQYF
TRBD2,.,TRBV18,TRBJ2-7,TGTGCCAGCTCACCTTCTAATAGCGGGAGTATCAACGAGCAGTACTTC,CASSPSNSGSINEQYF
TRBD2,.,TRBV7-3,TRBJ2-1,TGTGCCAGCAGCACGGGACTAGCTATCAATGAGCAGTTCTTC,CASSTGLAINEQFF
.,once,TRBV20-1,TRBJ2-4,TGCAGTGCTAGTCGAATTGAGGGCTCGCTAGCCAAAAACATTCAGTACTTC,CSASRIEGSLAKNIQYF
TRBD2,.,TRBV2,TRBJ2-1,TGTGCCAGCAGTCGACTAGCGGGGGACCATGAGCAGTTCTTC,CASSRLAGDHEQFF
.,.,TRBV5-1,TRBJ2-6,TGCGCCAGCAGTGCAGGGTCTGGGGCCAACGTCCTGACTTTC,CASSAGSGANVLTF
.,.,TRBV7-2,TRBJ2-1,TGTGCCAGCGGAGGAGGGCCTTTCTCCTACAATGAGCAGTTCTTC,CASGGGPFSYNEQFF
TRBD2,.,TRBV10-3,TRBJ2-3,TGTGCCATCAGTGCTTGGATTTCCGGGACTAGCGGGGGCACAGATACGCAGTATTTT,CAISAWISGTSGGTDTQYF
.,.,TRBV27,TRBJ2-4,TGTGCCAGCAGTAAAACTAGCAGTGGAGCCAAAAACATTCAGTACTTC,CASSKTSSGAKNIQYF
.,.,TRBV6-1,TRBJ1-3,TGTGCCAGCAGTGAACAGGGGATGGCTGGAAACACCATATATTTT,CASSEQGMAGNTIYF
.,.,TRBV28,TRBJ1-1,TGTGCCAGCAGTTCCCCTCAGGGGAACACTGAAGCTTTCTTT,CASSSPQGNTEAFF
.,.,TRBV1,TRBJ1-5,TGCACCAGCAGCCGAGACGCAGGTGGCAATCAGCCCCAGCATTTT,CTSSRDAGGNQPQHF